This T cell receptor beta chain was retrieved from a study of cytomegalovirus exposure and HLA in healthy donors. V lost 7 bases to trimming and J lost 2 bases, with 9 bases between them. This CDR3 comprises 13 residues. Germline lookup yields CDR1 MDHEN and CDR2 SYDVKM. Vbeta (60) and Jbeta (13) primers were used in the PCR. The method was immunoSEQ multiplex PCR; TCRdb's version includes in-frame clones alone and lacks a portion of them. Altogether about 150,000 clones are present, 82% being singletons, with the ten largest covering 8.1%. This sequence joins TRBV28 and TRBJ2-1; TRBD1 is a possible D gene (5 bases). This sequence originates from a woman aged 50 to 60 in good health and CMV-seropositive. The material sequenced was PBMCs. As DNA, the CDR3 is TGTGCCAGCACCACAGGAGCCTACAATGAGCAGTTCTTC. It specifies CASTTGAYNEQFF.